This T cell receptor beta chain was identified in a study of T cell changes during pregnancy in multiple sclerosis. The protocol was immunoSEQ multiplex PCR, while the TCRdb copy is restricted to in-frame clones and leaves out a portion. Counted here are tens of thousands of clones, about 91% occurring once; the ten biggest clones make up roughly 1.3%. The CDR3 covers 14 residues. Per the germline V gene, CDR1 is MGHRA and CDR2 is YSYEKL. V lost 3 bases and J lost 1, with 9 bases in between. This TCR was recovered from a female donor in good health, enrolled as a control in a pregnancy study. The chain is built from TRBV4-1 and TRBJ1-2; D is perhaps TRBD1 (6 bases). The input for sequencing was peripheral blood, taken in the second trimester of pregnancy. In DNA, the CDR3 is TGCGCCAGCAGCCATCCAGGGGTTAACTATGGCTACACCTTC. Translating it yields CASSHPGVNYGYTF.